Listed below are T cell receptor beta chains from one sample, sequenced in a study of cytomegalovirus exposure and HLA in healthy donors. The repertoire was sequenced with immunoSEQ multiplex PCR; TCRdb's copy has only in-frame clones and lacks some. The sample has 180,000 or so clones, approximately 89% seen once; the top ten hold approximately 7%. Specimen: PBMCs. The receptor set was obtained from a man younger than 45 in good health and CMV-seropositive. Each CDR3 is given with its conserved first and last residue. D genes are given only for firm matches. Size is stated for part of the rows, as once, few or many counts, or as a class when the clone is expanded.

clone_size,d_call,v_call,j_call,cdr3_nt,cdr3_aa
-,-,TRBV10-3,TRBJ2-7,TGTGCCATCAGTAAAACGGGGTCTTCCTACGAGCAGTACTTC,CAISKTGSSYEQYF
-,TRBD1,TRBV10-3,TRBJ2-3,TGTGCCATCCGGAGTACAGGGGGCACAGATACGCAGTATTTT,CAIRSTGGTDTQYF
-,-,TRBV12-5,TRBJ2-3,TGTGCTAGTGGTTCCCCAGGGCGGGTAGATACGCAGTATTTT,CASGSPGRVDTQYF
-,-,TRBV9,TRBJ2-3,TGTGCCAGCAGCGTAGGACTGGATACGCAGTATTTT,CASSVGLDTQYF
-,-,TRBV2,TRBJ1-1,TGTGCCAGTCCGGCGCCCTGGGCTGGTCCGGACACTGAAGCTTTCTTT,CASPAPWAGPDTEAFF
-,-,TRBV4-1,TRBJ2-3,TGCGCCAGCAGCCTCCCCTCGTCGCCCCTCAGGGATACGCAGTATTTT,CASSLPSSPLRDTQYF
-,-,TRBV2,TRBJ2-3,TGTGCCAGCAGTGTCAAACAGGGGAGGGCCACAGATACGCAGTATTTT,CASSVKQGRATDTQYF
-,TRBD1,TRBV9,TRBJ2-3,TGTGCCAGCAGCGTAGGAGGGACAGGGCTCGAGACAGATACGCAGTATTTT,CASSVGGTGLETDTQYF
-,-,TRBV10-1,TRBJ2-7,TGCGCCAGCAGTGAGCGACAGGTTAACTCCTACGAGCAGTACTTC,CASSERQVNSYEQYF
-,TRBD1,TRBV28,TRBJ1-2,TGTGCCAGCAGCGGGGGACAGGGAAGCGGCGGCTACACCTTC,CASSGGQGSGGYTF
once,TRBD2,TRBV6-5,TRBJ2-7,TGTGCCAGCAGTTGGGGCGGGAGCTCCTACGAGCAGTACTTC,CASSWGGSSYEQYF
-,-,TRBV27,TRBJ2-5,TGTGCCAGCAGTCGCCAAGAGACCCAGTACTTC,CASSRQETQYF
-,-,TRBV29-1,TRBJ1-1,TGCAGCGTTAAACCATCATCTAACACTGAAGCTTTCTTT,CSVKPSSNTEAFF
-,-,TRBV10-3,TRBJ2-1,TGTGCCATCAGCCCAGACCACTCGCGCGTAAATGAGCAGTTCTTC,CAISPDHSRVNEQFF
-,TRBD1,TRBV2,TRBJ1-1,TGTGCCAGCAGGAAGGGACAGTCGCTATCTGAAGCTTTCTTT,CASRKGQSLSEAFF
-,TRBD1,TRBV7-9,TRBJ2-3,TGTGCCAGCAGGACGACAGGGGATACGCAGTATTTT,CASRTTGDTQYF
-,-,TRBV2,TRBJ1-5,TGTGCCAGCAGTGAGGTAGCCCATAGCAATCAGCCCCAGCATTTT,CASSEVAHSNQPQHF
-,TRBD1,TRBV9,TRBJ2-7,TGTGCCAGCAGCGTAGTGGGGACAGGGAGCGACGAGCAGTACTTC,CASSVVGTGSDEQYF
-,-,TRBV25-1,TRBJ2-7,TGTGCCAGCAGTGATTTGGGGACCTACGAGCAGTACTTC,CASSDLGTYEQYF
once,-,TRBV6-5,TRBJ2-2,TGTGCCAGCAGTTGGGGGACGGGTAACACCGGGGAGCTGTTTTTT,CASSWGTGNTGELFF
-,-,TRBV5-4,TRBJ2-2,TGTGCCAGCAGCTTAGTTGCAGGGCACACCGGGGAGCTGTTTTTT,CASSLVAGHTGELFF
-,TRBD1,TRBV6-1,TRBJ2-3,TGTGCCAGCAGGGGGACAGTCGCCAGGATAGATACGCAGTATTTT,CASRGTVARIDTQYF
-,-,TRBV6-1,TRBJ2-2,TGTGCCAGCAGTGAAGGCAGGGCGAACACCGGGGAGCTGTTTTTT,CASSEGRANTGELFF
-,-,TRBV6-5,TRBJ2-1,TGTGCCAGCAGTGTCAGGGATGGGGATGAGCAGTTCTTC,CASSVRDGDEQFF
-,TRBD2,TRBV7-6,TRBJ2-2,TGTGCCAGCAGCCCGCGGAGTGTTCGGGACTATTCCCACGGGGAGCTGTTTTTT,CASSPRSVRDYSHGELFF
-,-,TRBV27,TRBJ2-7,TGTGCCAGCAGTTTGGGGGTTTACTATGGAGAGCAGTACTTC,CASSLGVYYGEQYF
once,-,TRBV7-9,TRBJ1-6,TGTGCCAGCAGCTCCCAGGTGGGCCCAGCCCTCCACTTT,CASSSQVGPALHF
-,-,TRBV5-1,TRBJ1-6,TGCGCCAGCAGCTTGACAGGGACGGATTCACCCCTCCACTTT,CASSLTGTDSPLHF
once,-,TRBV2,TRBJ1-1,TGTGCCAGCAGTTTGGCAGGGATAGCTGAAGCTTTCTTT,CASSLAGIAEAFF
-,-,TRBV7-2,TRBJ1-2,TGTGCCAGCAGCTCTCTGGACCTATTCTATGGCTACACCTTC,CASSSLDLFYGYTF
-,-,TRBV6-5,TRBJ2-5,TGTGCCAGCAGTTACTCGAAGGTTGAAGAGACCCAGTACTTC,CASSYSKVEETQYF
-,TRBD1,TRBV19,TRBJ1-1,TGTGCCAGTAGTTCCCGCAGGGGGTCGAGTGAAGCTTTCTTT,CASSSRRGSSEAFF
-,-,TRBV7-6,TRBJ2-7,TGTGCCAGCAGCCCGCTCCTTTCCTACGAGCAGTACTTC,CASSPLLSYEQYF
-,-,TRBV9,TRBJ1-1,TGTGCCAGCAGCGTAGGGCGCTCCGACACTGAAGCTTTCTTT,CASSVGRSDTEAFF
-,-,TRBV14,TRBJ2-5,TGTGCCAGCAGCCAGTCACGGGAGACCCAGTACTTC,CASSQSRETQYF
-,-,TRBV7-9,TRBJ2-7,TGTGCCAGCAGCTTCGGGGGTCCCTACGAGCAGTACTTC,CASSFGGPYEQYF
-,TRBD1,TRBV9,TRBJ2-3,TGTGCCAGCAGCCAGACAGGGGGCTGGACAGATACGCAGTATTTT,CASSQTGGWTDTQYF
-,-,TRBV5-1,TRBJ2-7,TGCGCCAGCAGCTTGGAAGGGGGGCGTTTCTACGAGCAGTACTTC,CASSLEGGRFYEQYF
-,-,TRBV7-9,TRBJ1-5,TGTGCCAGCAGCGCCCCCCCGGGACAGCCCCAGCATTTT,CASSAPPGQPQHF
-,TRBD2,TRBV6-5,TRBJ2-3,TGTGCCAGCGGGCGGGAGGGCACAGATACGCAGTATTTT,CASGREGTDTQYF
-,-,TRBV5-6,TRBJ2-5,TGTGCCAGCAGCTCAGGGGCGCGGGAGACCCAGTACTTC,CASSSGARETQYF
-,-,TRBV7-9,TRBJ1-2,TGTGCCAGCAGCGCTGCTGGGACACGAAACGCATATGGCTACACCTTC,CASSAAGTRNAYGYTF
-,-,TRBV6-5,TRBJ1-6,TGTGCCAGCAGTTACCAGGGCACATACGGGCGTTCACCCCTCCACTTT,CASSYQGTYGRSPLHF
-,-,TRBV2,TRBJ2-7,TGTGCCATTTCGGACAAGGGCTACGAGCAGTACTTC,CAISDKGYEQYF
-,-,TRBV5-1,TRBJ2-3,TGCGCCAGCAGCCCCAGGGCAGACACAGATACGCAGTATTTT,CASSPRADTDTQYF
-,-,TRBV2,TRBJ1-2,TGTGCCAGCAGTGAAGTTAAGGGGCCCGCTTATGGCTACACCTTC,CASSEVKGPAYGYTF
-,TRBD1,TRBV18,TRBJ2-5,TGTGCCAGCTCACCACGGACAGGGGGCAAAGAGACCCAGTACTTC,CASSPRTGGKETQYF
-,-,TRBV7-3,TRBJ2-1,TGTGCCAGCAGCCCCTCGATAAACAATGAGCAGTTCTTC,CASSPSINNEQFF